The present TCR beta chain was sequenced within a study of T cell repertoires in aging, cancer and after chemotherapy. The overall study: Pre- and post-chemotherapy samples were paired from glioblastoma patients treated with temozolomide-based therapy.

A mixed TRB-A/B primer pool amplified rearranged TRB by multiplex touch-down PCR. In TCRdb, the multiplex PCR reads were re-called with MiXCR into one record per CDR3 protein. The data hold about 19,000 distinct CDR3 sequences, with about two fifths observed a single time. The V and J ends lost 5 bases and 2 bases respectively, with 10 bases between them. The CDR3 sequence is 12 residues long. Per the germline V gene, CDR1 is SQVTM and CDR2 is ANQGSEA. This clonotype was seen a handful of times. Its antigen is currently unknown. Study outcomes and limitations: In each cancer cohort, median generation probability increased across chemotherapy, suggesting thymic output rebounded.

The template was genomic DNA from peripheral blood, not RNA. The source is a human donor with a solid tumor. V usage is TRBV29-1 and J usage is TRBJ2-7, with D unclear. The specimen was blood. The CDR3 is CSVFDGTYEQYF. The CDR3 DNA reads TGCAGCGTTTTTGACGGCACCTACGAGCAGTACTTC.